The 11 T cell receptor beta chains below all came from one sample that was sequenced in a study of T cells after yellow fever vaccination (dated by TCRdb to between 2018 and 2021). Libraries came from 5' RACE. Instrument used: Illumina HiSeq 2500. TCRdb itself trimmed the public reads at Q25 with fastp, ran MiXCR and retained productive beta chains. Here each entry gathers all rows of one CDR3 protein and keeps the most common genes and DNA. The sample has 500,000 to 650,000 distinct CDR3 sequences on record, roughly a sixth of them singletons. The ten largest clonotypes hold roughly 17% of the sample. What this sample's treatment or condition label stands for: live attenuated yellow fever vaccine strain. Specimen: PBMCs, collected less than 6 days after the first yellow fever vaccination. The receptors shown here come from a young man who received the YFV17D yellow fever vaccine.

This clonotype showed up many times. The chain employs TRBV7-9 and TRBJ2-3; D might be TRBD2 (5 bases). The CDR3 has 17 residues. CDR1 and CDR2 (germline): SEHNR, FQNEAQ (reference sequence). Trimming cost V 4 bases and J 1 base, with 18 bases left between them. This CDR3 reads CASSSTLPGSRTDTQYF. DNA of the CDR3: TGTGCCAGCAGCTCGACCCTCCCGGGGAGTCGCACAGATACGCAGTATTTT.

There are a few counts of this clonotype. The J gene is TRBJ2-7, the V gene TRBV6-5, with 11 bases lining up with TRBD1. Trimming took 0 bases from V and 1 from J; bases not matched to a gene: 2. This CDR3 has 16 residues. In germline, CDR1 is MNHEY, CDR2 SVGAGI. The CDR3 DNA is TGTGCCAGCAGTTACTCTGGACAGGGGGCGTCCTACGAGCAGTACTTC. Amino acids: CASSYSGQGASYEQYF.

This clonotype was picked up many times. The chain couples TRBV12-3 or TRBV12-4 to TRBJ2-6, with 7 bases that match TRBD1. The CDR3 extends over 17 amino acids. V gave up 6 bases and J gave up 0 bases; unmatched junction bases: 8. For the CDR3, the DNA is TGTGCCAGCAGGCAACGGGACAGTATCTCTGGGGCCAACGTCCTGACTTTC. As protein: CASRQRDSISGANVLTF.

V usage is TRBV3-1 and J usage is TRBJ2-3, with 7 positions matching TRBD1. CDR3 size: 15 residues. Losses at the gene ends were 0 bases for V and 6 bases for J; bases not matched to a gene: 6. Germline values: CDR1 LGHDT, CDR2 YNNKEL (reference sequence). CDR3 protein: CASSQDIQGWDTQYF. DNA of the CDR3: TGTGCCAGCAGCCAAGATATACAGGGGTGGGATACGCAGTATTTT.

The chain combines TRBV29-1 with TRBJ2-5; the D is unclear. In germline, CDR1 is SQVTM, CDR2 ANQGSEA. The CDR3 runs to 12 residues. Trimming took off 7 bases at V and 1 base at J, with 10 bases between the two ends. CDR3 protein: CSGSRSQETQYF. DNA for the CDR3: TGCAGCGGATCCAGGAGCCAAGAGACCCAGTACTTC.

V gene TRBV9 combines with J gene TRBJ2-7; a weak D match, TRBD2 (6 bases). V was shortened by 0 bases and J by 1 base, with 11 bases between the two germline ends. This CDR3 spans 15 amino acids. Germline-derived CDR1 and CDR2 are SGDLS and YYNGEE. CDR3 in DNA: TGTGCCAGCAGCGTAGGTAGGGACTTATCCTACGAGCAGTACTTC. It translates to CASSVGRDLSYEQYF.

The table lists this clonotype with many counts. The chain employs TRBV5-1 and TRBJ1-1; 10 positions match TRBD1. Per germline, CDR1 SGHRS and CDR2 YFSETQ. The trim removed 6 bases at V and 4 bases at J, leaving 3 bases unmatched. The CDR3 loop spans 13 amino acids. The CDR3 is CASTRTGGTEAFF. The CDR3 nucleotides read TGCGCCAGCACTAGGACAGGGGGCACTGAAGCTTTCTTT.

CDR3 sequence: CAWSSGNSYEQYF. CDR3 DNA sequence: TGTGCCTGGAGTTCCGGCAACTCCTACGAGCAGTACTTC. The V gene is TRBV30, the J gene TRBJ2-7; D ambiguous. V dropped 2 bases and J dropped 0 bases, with 8 bases sitting between them. CDR3 size: 13 residues. Germline V gene data show CDR1 as GTSNPN and CDR2 as SVGIG (reference sequence).

This clonotype was seen only a few times. The chain is built from TRBV14 and TRBJ1-2; D unresolved. Trimming cost V 3 bases and J 4 bases, with 6 bases left between them. This CDR3 region has 12 residues. The germline gives CDR1 SGHDN, CDR2 FVKESK. This CDR3 is CASSQGFYGYTF. In DNA, the CDR3 is TGTGCCAGCAGCCAGGGCTTCTATGGCTACACCTTC.

The chain carries TRBV4-1 and TRBJ2-3; D gene unclear. The CDR3 loop spans 14 amino acids. CDR1 and CDR2 from the germline V gene are MGHRA and YSYEKL. V shed 0 bases and J shed 2 bases, with 6 bases lying between them. CDR3 protein: CASSQDRHTDTQYF. The DNA for the CDR3 is TGCGCCAGCAGCCAAGATCGACACACAGATACGCAGTATTTT.

The table lists this clonotype with a count of one. The chain employs TRBV5-1 and TRBJ1-6; D is uncertain. The length of the CDR3 is 15 residues. The V gene lost 3 bases and the J gene lost 5 bases, with 12 bases spanning the gap. Germline CDR1 and CDR2: SGHRS and YFSETQ. CDR3 sequence: CASSSSRRDNSPLHF. CDR3 nucleotide sequence: TGCGCCAGCAGCTCTTCCCGCCGGGATAATTCACCCCTCCACTTT. The entire variable domain, with the rest obtained from reference TRBV5-1 and TRBJ1-6, is as follows: KAGVTQTPRYLIKTRGQQVTLSCSPISGHRSVSWYQQTPGQGLQFLFEYFSETQRNKGNFPGRFSGRQFSNSRSEMNVSTLELGDSALYLCASSSSRRDNSPLHFGNGTRLTVT.